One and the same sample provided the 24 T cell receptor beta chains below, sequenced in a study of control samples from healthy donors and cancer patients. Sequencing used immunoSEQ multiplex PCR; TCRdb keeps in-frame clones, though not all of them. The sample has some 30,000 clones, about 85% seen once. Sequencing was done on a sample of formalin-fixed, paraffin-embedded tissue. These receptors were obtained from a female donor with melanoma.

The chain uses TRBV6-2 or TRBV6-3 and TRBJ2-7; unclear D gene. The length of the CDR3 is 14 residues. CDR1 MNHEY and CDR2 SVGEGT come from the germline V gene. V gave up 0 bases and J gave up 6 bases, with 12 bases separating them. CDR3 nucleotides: TGTGCCAGCAGTTACTCAGACTCCCTGAGCGAGCAGTACTTC. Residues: CASSYSDSLSEQYF.

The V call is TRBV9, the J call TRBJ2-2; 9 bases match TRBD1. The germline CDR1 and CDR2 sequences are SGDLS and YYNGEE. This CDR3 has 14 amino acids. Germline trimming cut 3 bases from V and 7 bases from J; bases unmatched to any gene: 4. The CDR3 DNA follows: TGTGCCAGCAGCGAGGGACAGGGCCACGGGGAGCTGTTTTTT. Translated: CASSEGQGHGELFF. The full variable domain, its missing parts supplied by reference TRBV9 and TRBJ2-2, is DSGVTQTPKHLITATGQRVTLRCSPRSGDLSVYWYQQSLDQGLQFLIQYYNGEERAKGNILERFSAQQFPDLHSELNLSSLELGDSALYFCASSEGQGHGELFFGEGSRLTVL.

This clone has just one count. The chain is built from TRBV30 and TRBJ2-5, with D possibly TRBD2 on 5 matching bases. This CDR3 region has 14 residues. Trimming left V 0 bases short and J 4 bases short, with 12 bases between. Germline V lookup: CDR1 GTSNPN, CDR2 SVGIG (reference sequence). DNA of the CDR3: TGTGCCTGGAGTGTACGGGCTAGCACAGAGACCCAGTACTTC. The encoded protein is CAWSVRASTETQYF.

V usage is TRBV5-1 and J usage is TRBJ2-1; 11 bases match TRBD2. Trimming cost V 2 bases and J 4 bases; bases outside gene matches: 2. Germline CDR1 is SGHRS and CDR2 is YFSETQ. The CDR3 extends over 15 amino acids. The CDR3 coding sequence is TGCGCCAGCAGCTTACTAGCGGGAGAATACAATGAGCAGTTCTTC. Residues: CASSLLAGEYNEQFF.

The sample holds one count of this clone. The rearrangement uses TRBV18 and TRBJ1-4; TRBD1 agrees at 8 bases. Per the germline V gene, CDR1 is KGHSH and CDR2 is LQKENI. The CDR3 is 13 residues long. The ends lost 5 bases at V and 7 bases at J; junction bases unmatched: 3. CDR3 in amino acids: CASSEGTGEKLFF. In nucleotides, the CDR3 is TGTGCCAGCTCAGAGGGGACAGGTGAAAAACTGTTTTTT.

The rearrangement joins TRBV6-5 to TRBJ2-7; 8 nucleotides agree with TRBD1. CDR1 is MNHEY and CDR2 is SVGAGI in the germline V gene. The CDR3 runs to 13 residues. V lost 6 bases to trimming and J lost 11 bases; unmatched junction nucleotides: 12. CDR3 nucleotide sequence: TGTGCCAGCAGGACAGGGGACTCCCCGGTGGAGTACTTC. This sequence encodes CASRTGDSPVEYF.

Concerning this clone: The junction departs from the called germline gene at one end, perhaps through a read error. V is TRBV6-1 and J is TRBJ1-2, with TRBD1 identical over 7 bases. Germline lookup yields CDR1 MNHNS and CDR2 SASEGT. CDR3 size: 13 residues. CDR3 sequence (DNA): TGTGCCAGCAGGGAAGGGGGCGCGAAGGGCTACACCTTC. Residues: CASREGGAKGYTF.

The CDR3 is CASSLLGRNTGELFF. DNA of the CDR3: TGTGCCAGCAGCTTATTGGGACGGAACACCGGGGAGCTGTTTTTT. The chain carries TRBV7-8 and TRBJ2-2, with D tentatively TRBD1 or TRBD2 (5 bases each). The V end lost 2 bases, the J end lost 1 base, and 8 bases lay between the germline ends. Germline V gene lookup returns CDR1 SGHVS and CDR2 FQNEAQ. This CDR3 has 15 residues.

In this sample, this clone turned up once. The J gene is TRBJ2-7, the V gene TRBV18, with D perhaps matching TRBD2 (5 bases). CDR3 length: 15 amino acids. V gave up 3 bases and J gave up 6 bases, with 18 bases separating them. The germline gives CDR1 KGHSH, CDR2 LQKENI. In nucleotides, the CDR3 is TGTGCCAGCTCACCTCCGCGAGGGCCCGACTCCGAGCAGTACTTC. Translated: CASSPPRGPDSEQYF.

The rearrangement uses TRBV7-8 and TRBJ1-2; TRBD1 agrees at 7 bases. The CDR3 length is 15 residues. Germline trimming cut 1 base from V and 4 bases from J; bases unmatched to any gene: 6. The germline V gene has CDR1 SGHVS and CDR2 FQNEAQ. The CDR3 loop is CASSLGTGPGYGYTF. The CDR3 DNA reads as TGTGCCAGCAGCTTAGGGACAGGTCCCGGCTATGGCTACACCTTC.

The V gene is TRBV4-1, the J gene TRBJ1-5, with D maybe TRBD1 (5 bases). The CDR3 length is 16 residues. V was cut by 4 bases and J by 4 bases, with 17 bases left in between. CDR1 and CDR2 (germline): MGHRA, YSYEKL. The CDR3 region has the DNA TGCGCCAGCAGCCGGATCCCAGGGAGATATAATCAGCCCCAGCATTTT. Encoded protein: CASSRIPGRYNQPQHF.

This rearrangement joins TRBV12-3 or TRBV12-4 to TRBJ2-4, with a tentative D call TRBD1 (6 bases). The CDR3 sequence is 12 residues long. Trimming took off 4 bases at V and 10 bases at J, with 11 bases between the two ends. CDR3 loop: CASSSGVRIQYF. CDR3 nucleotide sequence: TGTGCCAGCAGTTCAGGGGTACGGATTCAGTACTTC.

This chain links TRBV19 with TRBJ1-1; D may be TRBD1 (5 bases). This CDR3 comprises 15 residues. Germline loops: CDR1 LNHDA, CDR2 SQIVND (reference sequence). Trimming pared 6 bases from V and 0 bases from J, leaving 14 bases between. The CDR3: CASSRQTNMNTEAFF. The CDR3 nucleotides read TGTGCCAGTAGCAGACAGACAAATATGAACACTGAAGCTTTCTTT.

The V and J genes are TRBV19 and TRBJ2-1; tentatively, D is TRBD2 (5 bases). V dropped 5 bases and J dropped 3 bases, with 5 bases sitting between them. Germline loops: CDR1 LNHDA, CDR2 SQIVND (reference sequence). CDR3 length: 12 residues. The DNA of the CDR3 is TGTGCCAGTAGTCGGGGCTACAATGAGCAGTTCTTC. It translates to CASSRGYNEQFF.

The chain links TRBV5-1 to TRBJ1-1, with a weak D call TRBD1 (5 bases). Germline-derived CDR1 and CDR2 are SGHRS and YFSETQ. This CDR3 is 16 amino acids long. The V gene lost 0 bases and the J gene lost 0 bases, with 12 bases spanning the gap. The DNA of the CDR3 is TGCGCCAGCAGCTTGGCGGCAGGGATGATGAACACTGAAGCTTTCTTT. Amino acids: CASSLAAGMMNTEAFF. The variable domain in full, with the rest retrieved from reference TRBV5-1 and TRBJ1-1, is KAGVTQTPRYLIKTRGQQVTLSCSPISGHRSVSWYQQTPGQGLQFLFEYFSETQRNKGNFPGRFSGRQFSNSRSEMNVSTLELGDSALYLCASSLAAGMMNTEAFFGQGTRLTVV.

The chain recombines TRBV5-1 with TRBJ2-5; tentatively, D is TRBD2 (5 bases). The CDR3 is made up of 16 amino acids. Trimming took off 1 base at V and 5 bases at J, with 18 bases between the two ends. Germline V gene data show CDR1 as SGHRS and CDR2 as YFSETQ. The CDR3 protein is CASSLLPGTPSETQYF. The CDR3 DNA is TGCGCCAGCAGCTTGTTGCCGGGAACCCCATCGGAGACCCAGTACTTC. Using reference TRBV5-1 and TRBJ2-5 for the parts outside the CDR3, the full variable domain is KAGVTQTPRYLIKTRGQQVTLSCSPISGHRSVSWYQQTPGQGLQFLFEYFSETQRNKGNFPGRFSGRQFSNSRSEMNVSTLELGDSALYLCASSLLPGTPSETQYFGPGTRLLVL.

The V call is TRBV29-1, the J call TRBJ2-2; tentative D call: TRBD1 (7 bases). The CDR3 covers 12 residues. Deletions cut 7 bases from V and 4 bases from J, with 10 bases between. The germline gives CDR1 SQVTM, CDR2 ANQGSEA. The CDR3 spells CSGGTATGELFF. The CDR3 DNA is TGCAGCGGCGGGACAGCCACCGGGGAGCTGTTTTTT.

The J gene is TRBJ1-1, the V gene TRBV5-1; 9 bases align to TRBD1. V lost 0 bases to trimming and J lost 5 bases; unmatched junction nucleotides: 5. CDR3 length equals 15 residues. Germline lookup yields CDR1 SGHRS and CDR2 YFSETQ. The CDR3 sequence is CASSLGWGQGTEAFF. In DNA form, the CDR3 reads TGCGCCAGCAGCTTGGGGTGGGGACAGGGTACTGAAGCTTTCTTT.

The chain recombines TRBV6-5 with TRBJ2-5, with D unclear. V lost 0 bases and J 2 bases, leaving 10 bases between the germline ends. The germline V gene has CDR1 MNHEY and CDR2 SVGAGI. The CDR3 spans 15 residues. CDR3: CASSYSMVAQETQYF. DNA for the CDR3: TGTGCCAGCAGTTACTCGATGGTCGCGCAAGAGACCCAGTACTTC.

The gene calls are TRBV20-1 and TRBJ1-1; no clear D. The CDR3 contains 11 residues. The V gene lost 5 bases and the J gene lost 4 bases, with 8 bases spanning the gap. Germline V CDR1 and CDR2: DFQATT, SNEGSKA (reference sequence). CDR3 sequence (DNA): TGCAGTGCTCGCCCTTCCACTGAAGCTTTCTTT. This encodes CSARPSTEAFF.

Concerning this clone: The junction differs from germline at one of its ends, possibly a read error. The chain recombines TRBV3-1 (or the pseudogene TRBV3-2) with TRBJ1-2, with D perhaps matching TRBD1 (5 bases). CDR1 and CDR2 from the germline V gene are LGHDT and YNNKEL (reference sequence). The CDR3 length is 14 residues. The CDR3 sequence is CASSPLVGGAQGVF. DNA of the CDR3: TGTGCCAGCAGCCCCCTCGTCGGAGGGGCGCAAGGCGTGTTC.

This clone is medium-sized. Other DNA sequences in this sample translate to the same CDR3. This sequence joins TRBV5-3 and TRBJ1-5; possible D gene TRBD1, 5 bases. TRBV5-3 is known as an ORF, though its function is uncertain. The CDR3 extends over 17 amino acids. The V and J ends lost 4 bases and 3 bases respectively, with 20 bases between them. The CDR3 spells CARSPRAGGGNNQPQHF. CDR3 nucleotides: TGTGCCAGAAGCCCCCGGGCGGGTGGGGGGAACAATCAGCCCCAGCATTTT.

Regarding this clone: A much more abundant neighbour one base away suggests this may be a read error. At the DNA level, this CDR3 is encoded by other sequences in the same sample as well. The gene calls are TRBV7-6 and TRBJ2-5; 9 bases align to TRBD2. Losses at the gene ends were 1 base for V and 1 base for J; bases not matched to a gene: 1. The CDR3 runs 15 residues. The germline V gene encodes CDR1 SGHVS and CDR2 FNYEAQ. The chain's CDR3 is CASSLGSGSQETQYF. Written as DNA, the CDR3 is TGTGCCAGCAGCTTAGGTAGCGGGAGCCAAGAGACCCAGTACTTC.

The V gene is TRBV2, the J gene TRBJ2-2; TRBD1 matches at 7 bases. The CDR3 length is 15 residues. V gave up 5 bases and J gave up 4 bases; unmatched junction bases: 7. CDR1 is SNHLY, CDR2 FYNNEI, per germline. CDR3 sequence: CASSPDRAVTGELFF. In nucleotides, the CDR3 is TGTGCCAGCAGTCCCGACAGGGCGGTCACCGGGGAGCTGTTTTTT.